The 10 T cell receptor beta chains presented below share a single source sample, sequenced in a study of tumor-infiltrating lymphocytes in oesophageal squamous cell carcinoma. TCRdb re-derived calls from the PCR reads in MiXCR, one entry per CDR3 protein. This table has 10,000 to 14,000 distinct CDR3 sequences, less than 65% appearing once. Source material: esophageal tumor tissue. These receptors were collected from a male donor with esophageal squamous cell carcinoma.

This rearrangement joins TRBV7-3 to TRBJ2-3; TRBD2 aligns across 11 bases. With 5 bases clipped from V and 3 bases from J, the junction kept 4 bases outside the gene matches. CDR3 length: 15 amino acids. Germline CDR1 and CDR2: SGHTA and FQGTGA. CDR3 amino acids: CASSQTSGETDTQYF. In DNA form, the CDR3 reads TGTGCCAGCAGCCAGACTAGCGGGGAAACAGATACGCAGTATTTT.

This sequence joins TRBV2 and TRBJ1-1; TRBD1 is a possible D gene (5 bases). Trimming took 0 bases from V and 6 from J, leaving 11 bases between them. From germline, CDR1 is SNHLY and CDR2 FYNNEI. The CDR3 consists of 14 residues. CDR3 DNA sequence: TGTGCCAGCAGTGAAGCGGTGATGGGGGCTGAAGCTTTCTTT. It specifies CASSEAVMGAEAFF.

This clonotype has just a few counts. The chain uses TRBV5-1 and TRBJ2-7; tentative D call: TRBD2 (5 bases). V was cut by 7 bases and J by 3 bases, with 17 bases left in between. CDR3 size: 14 residues. The germline V gene has CDR1 SGHRS and CDR2 YFSETQ. CDR3 in amino acids: CASGPELVGYEQYF. The CDR3 DNA reads as TGCGCCAGCGGCCCCGAACTAGTAGGCTACGAGCAGTACTTC.

This clonotype was seen more than once but under ten times. This chain connects TRBV12-3 or TRBV12-4 to TRBJ2-7; D is ambiguous. V dropped 5 bases and J dropped 6 bases, with 11 bases sitting between them. The CDR3 is 12 amino acids. CDR3 amino acids: CASSRPGGEQYF. The CDR3 DNA follows: TGTGCCAGCAGTCGTCCTGGTGGCGAGCAGTACTTC.

This clonotype is judged large. The rearrangement uses TRBV7-6 and TRBJ2-1, with TRBD2 identical over 7 bases. Germline CDR1 is SGHVS and CDR2 is FNYEAQ. This CDR3 is 15 amino acids long. J lost 4 bases, V lost 1 base, and 4 bases had no gene match. Here the CDR3 DNA reads TGTGCCAGCAGCTTAGACCCTAGCGGATACAATGAGCAGTTCTTC. Its protein product is CASSLDPSGYNEQFF.

This clonotype appeared a few times. The junction departs from the called germline gene at one end, perhaps through a read error. The gene calls are TRBV27 and TRBJ2-2; D may be TRBD2 (5 bases). Germline V gene sequence: CDR1 MNHEY, CDR2 SMNVEV (reference sequence). This CDR3 spans 14 amino acids. The CDR3 bases are TGCACCAGCAGTCCTCGAGGGCGGCCCGGGGAGCTGTTTTTT. Its protein product is CTSSPRGRPGELFF.

This chain joins TRBV6-6 and TRBJ2-1; perhaps TRBD1 as D (5 bases). There are 10 residues in the CDR3. The V and J ends lost 2 bases and 13 bases respectively, with 6 bases between them. Per the germline V gene, CDR1 is MNHNY and CDR2 is SVGAGI (reference sequence). The CDR3 reads CASSYDRQFF. The CDR3 coding sequence is TGTGCCAGCAGTTACGACAGACAGTTCTTC.

Details on this clonotype: Just one base apart from a much larger clone, this may be a read error. The rearrangement uses TRBV14 and TRBJ2-5; D uncertain. The germline gives CDR1 SGHDN, CDR2 FVKESK. Trimming shortened V by 3 bases and J by 11 bases, and 19 bases separated the two germline ends. The CDR3 has 14 amino acids. CDR3 amino acids: CASSQGFPFNEQYF. The CDR3 region has the DNA TGTGCCAGCAGCCAGGGTTTCCCTTTTAATGAGCAGTACTTC.

The rearrangement joins TRBV28 to TRBJ2-1, with D perhaps TRBD1 (6 bases). The assigned J gene may be wrong: the sequence end matches TRBJ2-7 better. This CDR3 has 13 residues. In germline, CDR1 is MDHEN, CDR2 SYDVKM. CDR3 region: CASLDRSYEGQYF. CDR3 in DNA: TGTGCCAGCCTCGACAGGAGCTACGAGGGGCAGTACTTC.

The chain recombines TRBV11-2 with TRBJ2-3; D could derive from TRBD1 or TRBD2 (5 bases each). Germline assignment: CDR1 SGHAT and CDR2 FQNNGV. Trimming removed 3 bases at V and 1 base at J, with 5 bases between. This CDR3 comprises 13 residues. Written as DNA, the CDR3 is TGTGCCAGCAGCTTGGGGGGCACAGATACGCAGTATTTT. Amino acid sequence: CASSLGGTDTQYF. The variable domain in full, with the rest retrieved from reference TRBV11-2 and TRBJ2-3, is EAGVAQSPRYKIIEKRQSVAFWCNPISGHATLYWYQQILGQGPKLLIQFQNNGVVDDSQLPKDRFSAERLKGVDSTLKIQPAKLEDSAVYLCASSLGGTDTQYFGPGTRLTVL.